This T cell receptor (beta chain) was sequenced during a study of cytomegalovirus exposure and HLA in healthy donors (dated by TCRdb to between 2016 and 2019). Regarding the study in general: An earlier analysis of roughly 500 of the donors reported 250 to 350 Gb of sequence data and 95 million to 120 million unique TCR beta sequences obtained from around 170 million T cells. To predict cytomegalovirus infection status, the study combined high-throughput TCR immunosequencing, statistical association of individual TCRs with disease status, and machine learning. Typing coverage varied by locus: about 629-640 donors for A, B, C, DRB1 and DQB1; approximately 500 for DQA1; more than 600 for DPA1; 450 to 480 for DPB1. Genome-wide SNP genotypes for about 65% of the roughly 670 donors were used in a later genetic analysis, which treated that subset as a discovery cohort. Donor age, sex, ethnicity and CMV serostatus were compiled together with the repertoire data. Among about 390 genotyped donors of the cohort, an average of approximately 240,000 unique TCR beta nucleotide sequences were sequenced per donor, roughly 20% of them non-productive. The study profiled the T cell repertoires of 550 to 700 subjects by immunosequencing and related them to cytomegalovirus serostatus. Every repertoire in the discovery cohort had been generated on one and the same sequencing platform. A handful of DR-DQ haplotypes were handled as single units for association and clustering because linkage in the cohort was strong. Rather than using new phenotypic data, the later analysis identified candidate immune exposures from TCR beta sequences and from how often those sequences occurred across donors. A separate validation cohort of 100 to 150 different subjects was used in addition to the 666-subject first cohort. An early release that covered 640 HLA-typed donors contained 250 to 350 gigabases of sequencing data and 65 million to 100 million unique TCR sequences. Both class I and class II loci were covered by HLA typing, at four-digit resolution. To study patterns of TCR occurrence, a later analysis re-analyzed previously published TCR beta repertoires from around 660 donors and added high-resolution HLA genotyping. Of the 398 genotyped donors, approximately 83% fell in the genetic ancestry cluster associated with self-reported Caucasian donors. The study aimed to test whether cataloging public T cell receptors could reveal signatures of past pathogen exposure. An earlier analysis of approximately 500 of the donors applied high-throughput TCR beta sequencing to assess whether each TCR beta V gene segment acted as functional or pseudogenic.

The full study reports these points: In vitro tests confirmed that a few of the cytomegalovirus-associated TCR beta chains recognize cytomegalovirus antigens. When HLA alleles, especially DR and DQ, strongly co-occurred, attributing TCR associations to individual alleles was difficult. Most TCR sequences were observed very rarely across donors, whereas some public TCRs were present in many individuals. In an earlier analysis of 587 of the donors, most TCR beta V segments appeared in productive rearrangements about 87% or about 30% of the time, broadly matching IMGT annotations. Because HLA typing was missing for some donors at each locus, association tests included only the typed subset. Several of the top co-occurrence clusters appeared to be linked to parvovirus B19, influenza, CMV and Epstein-Barr virus, according to a later analysis. Sequencing depth was assumed to be roughly uniform across donors in the presence/absence analyses, though that assumption may not hold. A further reported finding was that TCR beta sequences accurately predicted the HLA-A and HLA-B alleles for most subjects in the first cohort. A later analysis associated about 18,000 TCR beta sequences with specific HLA alleles at a false discovery rate of 0.05. Some IMGT-functional V segments, including TRBV6-2 and TRBV6-3, could not be told apart with the 87-base-pair reads, so those segments were excluded. According to a later genetic analysis, donors in an Asian-associated ancestry cluster had fewer N-insertions in productive TCRs than the approximately 690-donor mean. Because counts were too low, 15 to 20 rarely observed V segments, including chromosome 9 orphons, were excluded from the earlier analysis of about 500 of the donors. The study listed 150 to 200 TCR beta chains as associated with cytomegalovirus. In a later genetic analysis, a missense DCLRE1C variant was associated with V-gene and J-gene trimming of TCR beta chains, and the association was replicated in an independent cohort. CMV serostatus was the only immune exposure information available for the cohort. In a later analysis, the rate of TCR association differed among HLA loci, with DRB1 alleles having the most associated TCRs and HLA-C alleles having the fewest. A cluster of highly shared sequence variants was judged likely to represent a technical artifact of the sequencing pipeline. In a later analysis, HLA-associated TCR beta chains showed more clonal expansion and lower generation probabilities than non-associated chains that were equally common. A later analysis found that most CMV-associated TCR beta chains appeared HLA-restricted, with HLA associations seemingly driven largely by CMV exposure. Only TCR beta chains were sequenced in this cohort, and the absence of alpha or paired-chain data limited detectable features. Correlated functional status among segregating V segments might reflect linkage disequilibrium, but an unknown experimental factor could not be ruled out. The classifier was reported to diagnose cytomegalovirus status with high specificity and sensitivity in both the original and validation cohorts. It was suggested by the authors that the approach could potentially be generalized to other disease states and immunological phenotypes.

The cohort consisted of 600 to 700 healthy bone marrow donors. All cohort members were sampled while nominally healthy, although unrecorded immune exposures were likely present. The donor was CMV seropositive and was included in the group of 250 to 300 seropositive cohort members. A peripheral blood sample was collected from each donor, and TCR beta sequencing was performed on peripheral blood mononuclear cells. Genomic DNA extraction from the blood cell samples was performed with the Qiagen DNeasy Blood Extraction Kit. In the case of this clone: There is no known antigen for this receptor. The record has no base qualities; no much larger clone is one base away.

The library was prepared using the immunoSEQ multiplex PCR assay. For the multiplex PCR, a mixture combining 60 forward primers for TCR Vbeta segments and 13 reverse primers for TCR Jbeta segments was used. The CDR3 region of rearranged TCR beta genes was amplified from genomic DNA by a multiplex PCR assay. On the Illumina HiSeq System, the amplified TCR beta libraries were sequenced as 87-base-pair reads. As for how the authors treated the data: Across the roughly 640 repertoires, a later analysis counted 75 million to 90 million unique TCR beta chains, approximately 12 million of which were shared by at least two donors. To remove PCR and sequencing errors, raw reads were error-corrected and collapsed into unique sequences using a nearest-neighbor algorithm that merged closely related sequences. Alignment of CDR3 sequences to IMGT reference sequences was used to assign V, D and J gene segments. Each retained sequence needed at least a six-nucleotide match to both a V gene segment and a J gene segment. Rearrangements were classified as productive when the CDR3 lacked stop codons and remained in frame with V and J, and all other rearrangements were classified as non-productive. CDR3 was defined according to IMGT convention as the region running from the second conserved V-encoded cysteine to the conserved J-encoded phenylalanine. The earlier analysis of some 540 of the donors excluded any sequence lacking an unambiguous match to a single V gene segment. An earlier analysis of about 590 of the donors classified V segments as functional when productive rearrangements were above 56.7% and as segregating when the standard deviation between donors was above 5%. A statistical classification framework was built to diagnose cytomegalovirus status from the catalog of TCR beta chain sequences. In a later analysis, TCR nucleotide sequences were compared against IMGT/GENE-DB human TR gene sequences so that V and J genes could be assigned. A later analysis assigned CDR3 sequences and most-parsimonious VDJ recombination scenarios with the TCRdist pipeline. A later analysis defined each TCR beta chain by its CDR3 amino acid sequence plus V-gene family, and excluded reads lacking a unique V-gene family. To address suspected cross-contamination and a sequencing artifact, a later analysis removed under 600 highly shared, low-generation-probability nucleotide sequences. For each public chain, a later analysis derived a clonal expansion index from normalized ranks of inferred template counts within each repertoire. In a later analysis, generation probabilities were computed using a VDJ recombination model fitted to out-of-frame rearrangements, and the results were checked against IGoR. A later analysis scored TCR-TCR, TCR-HLA and TCR-CMV co-occurrence with hypergeometric tests, applying a repertoire-size bias correction to TCR pairs. In a later analysis, false discovery rates were estimated by permuting HLA or CMV assignments 20 times. In a later analysis, co-occurring TCRs were grouped using DBSCAN, with TCRdist sequence similarity added in when clustering inside HLA-allele-positive subsets. For co-occurrence clustering, repertoires with fewer than 30,000 or more than 120,000 public chains were excluded, along with about five repertoires with anomalous nucleotide sharing. Entries here come from immuneACCESS through TCRdb and include only in-frame sequences with V and J called. Some clones fail to appear in such tables; in the studies checked, an unresolved V gene covers under half of the shortfall, and the cause of the remainder is unknown. V and J calls and clone size come straight from that table; D and trimming were deduced from the DNA. The sample table holds around 200,000 clones, of which around 81% were seen once. Around 2% of the sample is taken by the ten largest.

V and J lose 1 base and 4 bases, and a span of 7 bases separates them. Taken from cysteine to phenylalanine, the CDR3 has 13 residues. Just CDR3 DNA is preserved here, 39 bases in frame from base 1. Via the germline V gene (reference sequence), CDR1 is SEHNR and CDR2 FQNEAQ. Sequencing input: PBMCs. The chain links TRBV7-9 with TRBJ1-1; there is no confident call for the D gene. This TCR was recovered from a woman aged 25 to 39 in good health and CMV-seropositive. The DNA is as follows: TGTGCCAGCAGCTTAGGTGCGGCCACTGAAGCTTTCTTT. It codes for CASSLGAATEAFF.